The 10 T cell receptor beta chains reported below all come from one sample, sequenced in a study of OX40 agonist ivuxolimab in advanced cancers. Produced via immunoSEQ multiplex PCR; TCRdb's table is partial and in-frame only. Seen here are about 60,000 clones, roughly nine tenths observed once, and the top ten hold around 14%. Sequencing used CD4+ or CD8+ T cells sorted from blood, obtained in a trial of the OX40 agonist ivuxolimab. The receptors shown here come from an adult with an advanced solid tumor such as melanoma, head and neck, liver or kidney cancer.

This chain links TRBV28 with TRBJ1-3; D unclear. Per germline, CDR1 MDHEN and CDR2 SYDVKM. The CDR3 is made up of 13 amino acids. Trimming shortened V by 6 bases and J by 9 bases, and 15 bases separated the two germline ends. This chain's CDR3 is CASSTSKPLTIYF. The CDR3 DNA follows: TGTGCCAGCAGCACCTCTAAACCCCTCACCATATATTTT.

The CDR3 loop is CASSSTHSRVGLEQYF. The CDR3 region has the DNA TGCGCCAGCAGCTCAACACATTCCAGGGTGGGCTTGGAGCAGTACTTC. This chain uses TRBV5-1 with TRBJ2-7; possibly TRBD1 for D (5 bases). This CDR3 has 16 residues. Germline lookup yields CDR1 SGHRS and CDR2 YFSETQ. V was cut by 3 bases and J by 7 bases, with 23 bases left in between. The complete variable domain, with remaining parts taken from reference TRBV5-1 and TRBJ2-7, reads KAGVTQTPRYLIKTRGQQVTLSCSPISGHRSVSWYQQTPGQGLQFLFEYFSETQRNKGNFPGRFSGRQFSNSRSEMNVSTLELGDSALYLCASSSTHSRVGLEQYFGPGTRLTVT.

V and J are TRBV5-1 and TRBJ2-5; the D call may be TRBD1 or TRBD2 (5 bases each). CDR3 length equals 14 residues. From germline, CDR1 is SGHRS and CDR2 YFSETQ. Trimming took 0 bases from V and 2 from J, leaving 8 bases between them. CDR3 sequence (DNA): TGCGCCAGCAGCTTGGGGGGGATACAAGAGACCCAGTACTTC. Protein product: CASSLGGIQETQYF.

V usage is TRBV5-1 and J usage is TRBJ1-1; D may be TRBD1 (6 bases). Trimming took off 1 base at V and 0 bases at J, with 13 bases between the two ends. The CDR3 runs 16 residues. Germline V gene data show CDR1 as SGHRS and CDR2 as YFSETQ. The CDR3, as DNA: TGCGCCAGCAGCTTGTTGTTTGGACAGCTGAACACTGAAGCTTTCTTT. It codes for CASSLLFGQLNTEAFF.

This CDR3 reads CASSQWDTGEQYF. In DNA form, the CDR3 reads TGTGCCAGCTCACAATGGGACACGGGGGAGCAGTACTTC. The rearrangement links TRBV18 to TRBJ2-7, with D perhaps TRBD1 (6 bases). The ends were cut back, 4 bases at V and 7 bases at J, with 14 bases in the middle. The CDR3 totals 13 residues. The germline V gene has CDR1 KGHSH and CDR2 LQKENI. The whole variable domain, remainder taken from reference TRBV18 and TRBJ2-7, is NAGVMQNPRHLVRRRGQEARLRCSPMKGHSHVYWYRQLPEEGLKFMVYLQKENIIDESGMPKERFSAEFPKEGPSILRIQQVVRGDSAAYFCASSQWDTGEQYFGPGTRLTVT.

The rearrangement uses TRBV18 and TRBJ2-3; D ambiguous. CDR1 KGHSH and CDR2 LQKENI come from the germline V gene. This CDR3 spans 12 amino acids. Trimming stripped 4 bases from V and 7 bases from J, with 9 bases between. The CDR3 DNA reads as TGTGCCAGCTCACAGATGAGCCATACGCAGTATTTT. It encodes CASSQMSHTQYF. The full variable domain, in which reference TRBV18 and TRBJ2-3 provide the parts outside the CDR3, is NAGVMQNPRHLVRRRGQEARLRCSPMKGHSHVYWYRQLPEEGLKFMVYLQKENIIDESGMPKERFSAEFPKEGPSILRIQQVVRGDSAAYFCASSQMSHTQYFGPGTRLTVL.

The V and J genes are TRBV28 and TRBJ2-7; D possibly matches TRBD1 or TRBD2 (6 bases each). Germline values: CDR1 MDHEN, CDR2 SYDVKM. The CDR3 totals 15 residues. V shed 7 bases and J shed 0 bases, with 16 bases lying between them. The CDR3 DNA reads TGTGCCAGCATTCAAGGGGGGACAACCTCCTACGAGCAGTACTTC. It codes for CASIQGGTTSYEQYF.

The chain employs TRBV5-1 and TRBJ1-3, with 7 nucleotides matching TRBD1. The CDR3 covers 15 residues. V trimming: 3 bases; J trimming: 0 bases; junction bases outside the gene matches: 3. CDR1 and CDR2 (germline): SGHRS, YFSETQ. CDR3 sequence (DNA): TGCGCCAGCAGCTGGACAGGAAACTCTGGAAACACCATATATTTT. Protein sequence: CASSWTGNSGNTIYF.

J is TRBJ1-5 and V is TRBV10-3; TRBD1 aligns across 7 bases. Germline V gives CDR1 ENHRY, CDR2 SYGVKD. The CDR3 consists of 15 residues. Trimming cost V 1 base and J 4 bases; bases outside gene matches: 4. The DNA for the CDR3 is TGTGCCATCAGTGAGTGGCAGGGGGAGAATCAGCCCCAGCATTTT. As protein: CAISEWQGENQPQHF.

V is TRBV9 and J is TRBJ2-3; D is undetermined. V dropped 0 bases and J dropped 6 bases, with 23 bases sitting between them. Germline assignment: CDR1 SGDLS and CDR2 YYNGEE. This CDR3 comprises 18 residues. The CDR3 nucleotides read TGTGCCAGCAGCGTAGGTTCCACGGGCTTATCGCACGGGGATACGCAGTATTTT. The encoded protein is CASSVGSTGLSHGDTQYF.